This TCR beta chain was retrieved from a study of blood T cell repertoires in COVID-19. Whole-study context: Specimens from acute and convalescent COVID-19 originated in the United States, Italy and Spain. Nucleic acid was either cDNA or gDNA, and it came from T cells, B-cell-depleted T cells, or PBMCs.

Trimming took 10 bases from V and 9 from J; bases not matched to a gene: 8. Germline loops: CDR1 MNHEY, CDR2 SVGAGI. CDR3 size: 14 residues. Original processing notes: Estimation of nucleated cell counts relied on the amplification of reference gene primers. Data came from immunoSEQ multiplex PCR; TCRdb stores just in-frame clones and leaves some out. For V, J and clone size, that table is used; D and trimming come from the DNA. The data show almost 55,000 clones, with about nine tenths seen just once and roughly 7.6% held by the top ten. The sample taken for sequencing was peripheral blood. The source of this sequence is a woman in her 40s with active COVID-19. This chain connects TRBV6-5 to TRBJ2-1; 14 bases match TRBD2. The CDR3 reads CATQTSGGAFEQFF. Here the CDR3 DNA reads TGTGCCACCCAGACTAGCGGGGGGGCTTTTGAGCAGTTCTTC.